These 31 T cell receptor beta chains were all obtained from the same sample, sequenced in a study of tumor and adjacent non-tumor tissue in lung cancer. This sample's RNA came from whole unsorted tissue. Three rounds of nested PCR, following a modified ARM-PCR protocol, produced the TCRbeta library. MiXCR, applied by TCRdb to the multiplex PCR reads, yields one record per CDR3 protein. The table includes approximately 110,000 distinct CDR3 sequences, 75% detected once. Sequencing was done on a sample of lung tumor tissue. Receptors were obtained from a woman in her sixties or seventies with non-small cell lung cancer.

About this clonotype: Since a much larger clone is just one base distant, this may be a read error. The chain carries TRBV20-1 and TRBJ2-7; tentative D call: TRBD2 (5 bases). This CDR3 region has 13 residues. The germline CDR1 and CDR2 sequences are DFQATT and SNEGSKA (reference sequence). V was trimmed by 6 bases and J by 5 bases, leaving 17 bases between them. CDR3 region: CSAAEVITNEQYF. The CDR3 nucleotides are TGCAGTGCCGCGGAGGTGATTACGAACGAGCAGTACTTC.

As for this clonotype: This may be a read error: a much more frequent sequence differs by one nucleotide. The rearrangement uses TRBV6-2 or TRBV6-3 and TRBJ1-5; maybe TRBD1 (5 bases). CDR1 is MNHEY, CDR2 SVGEGT, per germline. This CDR3 contains 14 residues. Deletions cut 7 bases from V and 5 bases from J, with 15 bases between. The CDR3 DNA reads TGTGCCAGCATAACTAGAATGGGGGATCAGCCCCAGCATTTT. Translation gives CASITRMGDQPQHF.

As for this clonotype: One end of the junction varies from germline; a read error may be responsible. The J gene is TRBJ1-1, the V gene TRBV5-6; D is possibly TRBD1 (5 bases). The CDR3 totals 16 residues. The germline gives CDR1 SGHDT, CDR2 YYEEEE. The CDR3 sequence: CVSTLGEGTRNTEVFF. CDR3 nucleotide sequence: TGTGTCAGCACCTTGGGGGAAGGGACTCGGAACACTGAAGTTTTCTTT.

Turning to this clonotype: One end of the junction fails to match germline, which may point to a read error. The chain has TRBV10-2 and TRBJ1-1; 7 bases line up with TRBD1. CDR3 length: 15 amino acids. The germline V gene has CDR1 WSHSY and CDR2 SAAADI. CDR3 in amino acids: CGSSEWTGGYIEAFF. CDR3 nucleotides: TGCGGCAGCAGTGAGTGGACAGGAGGCTACATTGAAGCTTTCTTT.

This chain connects TRBV11-2 to TRBJ2-5, with 10 bases fitting TRBD1. The germline V gene encodes CDR1 SGHAT and CDR2 FQNNGV. V lost 1 base to trimming and J lost 8 bases; unmatched junction nucleotides: 10. CDR3 length: 16 residues. The CDR3 loop is CASSLGTGGGRETQYF. The CDR3 bases are TGTGCCAGCAGCTTAGGGACAGGGGGGGGGAGAGAAACCCAGTACTTC.

In regard to this clonotype: The CDR3 does not end in the conserved phenylalanine or tryptophan, so this is likely a read error. The limits of the CDR3 on the DNA are not certain, so only TCRdb's listed CDR3 is given. V and J are TRBV20-1 and TRBJ2-2; the table's TRBD1 call for D was not verified on the DNA. The CDR3 is 12 amino acids in total, end residues counted. Per germline, CDR1 DFQATT and CDR2 SNEGSKA (reference sequence). The CDR3 is CSGNGQTGEPFV.

As concerns this clonotype: Without the conserved terminal phenylalanine or tryptophan, this CDR3 likely stems from a read error. Because the CDR3's place on the DNA is in doubt, the DNA is left out and the CDR3 is given as listed by TCRdb. This chain joins TRBV6-6 and TRBJ2-7; the D segment call TRBD1 is taken from the table without a DNA check. Germline V gene sequence: CDR1 MNHNY, CDR2 SVGAGI (reference sequence). The CDR3 sequence runs 15 residues, both termini included. This chain's CDR3 is CACSRQTGGDYEHYI.

Regarding this clonotype: This may come from a read error, since a much larger clone is one base off. The chain has TRBV6-2 or TRBV6-3 and TRBJ2-5, with 7 bases fitting TRBD1. J gave up 9 bases and V 6 bases, and 10 bases lay outside the gene matches. The germline V gene encodes CDR1 MNHEY and CDR2 SVGEGT. The CDR3 contains 13 residues. CDR3 nucleotide sequence: TGTGCCAGCAGCCAGACAGGGTTAGGGGCCCAGTACTTC. Residues: CASSQTGLGAQYF.

Note on this clonotype: No conserved phenylalanine or tryptophan is present at the end of the CDR3, so a read error is the likely explanation. This chain links TRBV6-6 with TRBJ1-5; TRBD1 agrees at 8 bases. The CDR3 is 16 residues long. J gave up 2 bases and V 5 bases, and 8 bases lay outside the gene matches. Germline CDR1 is MNHNY and CDR2 is SVGAGI (reference sequence). The CDR3 DNA reads TGTGCCAGCAGTGAGACAGGGGTTTATGGCAATCAGCCCCAGCATGTT. Its protein is CASSETGVYGNQPQHV.

On this clonotype itself: One junction end does not reproduce the germline sequence, and a read error may be involved. The rearrangement uses TRBV6-2 or TRBV6-3 and TRBJ1-1; D unresolved. The germline V gene encodes CDR1 MNHEY and CDR2 SVGEGT. CDR3 length: 15 amino acids. The CDR3, as DNA: TGTGACAGCAGCCCAATCCTGGAGGGGAACACTGAAGCTTTCTTT. As protein: CDSSPILEGNTEAFF.

Comments on this clonotype: Just one base apart from a much larger clone, this may be a read error. CDR3 amino acids: CSAEKDTQYF. The CDR3 nucleotides read TGCAGTGCTGAGAAAGATACCCAGTACTTC. This chain connects TRBV20-1 to TRBJ2-5; D is ambiguous. CDR1 and CDR2 from the germline V gene are DFQATT and SNEGSKA (reference sequence). The CDR3 spans 10 residues.

The gene calls are TRBV28 and TRBJ2-5; D is unresolved. The CDR3 consists of 14 residues. Germline V lookup: CDR1 MDHEN, CDR2 SYDVKM. Trimming left V 1 base short and J 5 bases short, with 11 bases between. This CDR3 reads CASSLYEALETQYF. CDR3 nucleotide sequence: TGTGCCAGCAGTTTATACGAGGCTCTGGAGACCCAGTACTTC.

On this clonotype: In this CDR3 the conserved last residue, phenylalanine or tryptophan, is missing, so a read error is likely. V and J are TRBV20-1 and TRBJ2-4; tentative D call: TRBD2 (6 bases). The germline V gene has CDR1 DFQATT and CDR2 SNEGSKA (reference sequence). This CDR3 region has 16 residues. V shed 3 bases and J shed 1 base, with 16 bases lying between them. CDR3 sequence: CSASWSGCGAKNIQYL. CDR3 coding DNA: TGCAGTGCTAGTTGGAGCGGGTGTGGGGCCAAAAACATTCAGTACTTA.

This clonotype was recorded once. Given a much more abundant clone one base away, this may be a read error. The chain recombines TRBV12-3 or TRBV12-4 with TRBJ2-2; 8 nucleotides align to TRBD2. This CDR3 has 14 amino acids. The CDR3: CATSTGGRTGELFF. The CDR3 nucleotides read TGTGCCACCAGTACGGGGGGGCGCACCGGGGAGCTGTTTTTT.

Note on this clonotype: The junction does not match germline at one end; this may be a read error. V gene TRBV6-2 or TRBV6-3 combines with J gene TRBJ2-1; 8 bases fit TRBD1. This CDR3 is built from 14 residues. Germline CDR1 is MNHEY and CDR2 is SVGEGT. The CDR3 loop is CASRQGTGYNKQFF. Written as DNA, the CDR3 is TGTGCCAGCAGGCAGGGGACAGGCTACAATAAGCAGTTCTTC.

As concerns this clonotype: One junction end disagrees with the germline gene, perhaps due to a read error. V usage is TRBV11-3 and J usage is TRBJ2-6; TRBD2 agrees at 8 bases. The CDR3 consists of 18 residues. Germline V CDR1 and CDR2: SGHNT, YENEEA. The CDR3 is CAISFAGGRDSGANVLTF. CDR3 DNA sequence: TGTGCCATCAGCTTCGCGGGGGGTCGAGACTCTGGGGCCAACGTCCTGACTTTC.

This chain uses TRBV7-9 with TRBJ1-5; 9 nucleotides align to TRBD1. CDR1 and CDR2 from the germline V gene are SEHNR and FQNEAQ (reference sequence). This CDR3 comprises 14 residues. With 5 bases clipped from V and 6 bases from J, the junction kept 5 bases outside the gene matches. The CDR3 protein is CASSEQGATQPQHF. In nucleotides, the CDR3 is TGTGCCAGCAGCGAACAGGGGGCTACTCAGCCCCAGCATTTT. Based on the CDR3 plus reference TRBV7-9 and TRBJ1-5, the full variable domain is DTGVSQNPRHKITKRGQNVTFRCDPISEHNRLYWYRQTLGQGPEFLTYFQNEAQLEKSRLLSDRFSAERPKGSFSTLEIQRTEQGDSAMYLCASSEQGATQPQHFGDGTRLSIL.

Remarks on this clonotype: A much larger clone lies one base from this, so it may be a read error. J is TRBJ2-7 and V is TRBV28; D not certain. CDR3 size: 14 residues. Trimming left V 3 bases short and J 3 bases short, with 12 bases between. Germline assignment: CDR1 MDHEN and CDR2 SYDVKM. The CDR3 DNA sequence: TGTGCCAGCAGTTTTTTTCTGGGGAACTACGAGCAGTACTTC. Its protein is CASSFFLGNYEQYF.

As concerns this clonotype: An end of the junction does not agree with germline; a read error may underlie this. The chain has TRBV11-2 and TRBJ2-5, with D uncertain. CDR1 is SGHAT, CDR2 FQNNGV, per germline. The CDR3 has 15 amino acids. CDR3 residues: CASSLSPEHQVTQYF. The DNA for the CDR3 is TGTGCCAGCAGCTTAAGCCCTGAGCACCAAGTGACCCAGTACTTC.

As for this clonotype: A much larger clonotype is one base distant, so this may be a read error. The V call is TRBV20-1, the J call TRBJ2-1, with 7 bases aligning to TRBD2. The germline V gene encodes CDR1 DFQATT and CDR2 SNEGSKA (reference sequence). The CDR3 covers 15 residues. CDR3 nucleotide sequence: TGCACTGCTGAGCAGATCGGGAGGACCGACAGTGAGCAGTTCTTC. This encodes CTAEQIGRTDSEQFF.

In the case of this clonotype: A clone one base away is much larger, so this may be a read error. This chain joins TRBV28 and TRBJ2-3; no clear D gene. Deletions cut 5 bases from V and 1 base from J, with 10 bases between. The germline CDR1 and CDR2 sequences are MDHEN and SYDVKM. The CDR3 extends over 14 amino acids. CDR3 region: CASSPYQGTDTQYF. CDR3 bases: TGTGCCAGCAGTCCTTACCAGGGCACAGATACGCAGTATTTT.

The chain combines TRBV5-1 with TRBJ1-1; D may be TRBD1 (5 bases). The germline gives CDR1 SGHRS, CDR2 YFSETQ. V lost 4 bases to trimming and J lost 8 bases, with 12 bases between them. CDR3 length: 12 amino acids. The CDR3 sequence is CASSGGDQEAFF. CDR3 bases: TGCGCCAGCAGCGGGGGTGACCAGGAAGCTTTCTTT.

In the case of this clonotype: With a much larger clone just one base away, this may be a read error. V is TRBV6-2 or TRBV6-3 and J is TRBJ2-3; TRBD1 is a possible D gene (5 bases). V lost 5 bases to trimming and J lost 6 bases, with 30 bases between them. CDR1 is MNHEY, CDR2 SVGEGT, per germline. The CDR3 contains 19 residues. Here the CDR3 reads CASSTTNVGGANRPDTQYF. The CDR3, as DNA: TGTGCCAGCAGTACCACTAACGTAGGTGGGGCCAATCGACCGGATACGCAGTATTTT.

Points on this clonotype: One base away lies a much larger clone, so this may be a sequencing read error. The genes are TRBV14 and TRBJ2-1; TRBD1 aligns across 7 bases. Germline V gives CDR1 SGHDN, CDR2 FVKESK. J was trimmed by 6 bases and V by 5 bases; bases with no gene match: 10. The CDR3 totals 15 residues. CDR3 region: CASSTRLTGANEQFF. CDR3 sequence (DNA): TGTGCCAGCAGCACTCGATTAACAGGGGCCAATGAGCAGTTCTTC.

This rearrangement joins TRBV11-3 to TRBJ2-7; D possibly corresponds to TRBD2 (6 bases). Trimming left V 2 bases short and J 2 bases short, with 10 bases between. The CDR3 has 14 residues. Germline V lookup: CDR1 SGHNT, CDR2 YENEEA. CDR3 loop: CASSLYTGAYEQYF. CDR3 coding DNA: TGTGCCAGCAGCTTATATACGGGGGCCTACGAGCAGTACTTC. Complete variable domain (other parts from reference TRBV11-3 and TRBJ2-7): EAGVVQSPRYKIIEKKQPVAFWCNPISGHNTLYWYLQNLGQGPELLIRYENEEAVDDSQLPKDRFSAERLKGVDSTLKIQPAELGDSAVYLCASSLYTGAYEQYFGPGTRLTVT.

As regards this clonotype: A read error may produce the germline difference seen at one junction end. The genes are TRBV4-3 and TRBJ2-5, with D unclear. Germline V gives CDR1 LGHNA, CDR2 YSLEER. The length of the CDR3 is 15 residues. This CDR3 reads CTSCQDIQHQETQYF. The CDR3 DNA follows: TGCACCAGCTGCCAAGATATACAGCATCAAGAGACCCAGTACTTC.

In the case of this clonotype: At one end the junction does not follow the germline gene, possibly because of a read error. DNA of the CDR3: TGCAGCGGCTTGTCGGGAGGGTTGGGCGAGCATTACTTC. Amino acid sequence: CSGLSGGLGEHYF. This chain connects TRBV20-1 to TRBJ2-7; TRBD2 matches at 8 bases. Germline values: CDR1 DFQATT, CDR2 SNEGSKA (reference sequence). This CDR3 is built from 13 residues.

In regard to this clonotype: The junction shows a germline mismatch at one end, possibly a read error. V gene TRBV14 combines with J gene TRBJ2-3, with 7 bases identical to TRBD1. CDR3 size: 12 residues. The germline gives CDR1 SGHDN, CDR2 FVKESK. The CDR3 loop is CATNDRDGYAVF. Here the CDR3 DNA reads TGTGCCACTAATGACAGGGACGGATACGCAGTATTT.

The chain joins TRBV11-2 to TRBJ2-2, with D possibly TRBD2 on 7 matching bases. This CDR3 is built from 15 residues. V was pared by 9 bases and J by 3 bases, with 17 bases between. Germline assignment: CDR1 SGHAT and CDR2 FQNNGV. The CDR3 here is CASSRDGGHTGELFF. The CDR3, as DNA: TGTGCCAGTAGCCGGGACGGGGGGCACACCGGGGAGCTGTTTTTT.

This clonotype was recorded only once. The junction departs from germline at one end; a sequencing error may be responsible. V is TRBV11-1 and J is TRBJ1-2; tentatively, D is TRBD1 (6 bases). This CDR3 has 14 residues. The germline V gene has CDR1 SGHAT and CDR2 FQDESV (reference sequence). The CDR3 here is CARSSQGMFYGYTF. The CDR3 DNA reads as TGTGCCCGCAGCTCACAGGGCATGTTCTATGGCTACACCTTC.

This clonotype came up many times. V and J are TRBV29-1 and TRBJ1-1, with 12 bases identical to TRBD1. This CDR3 region has 13 residues. Germline CDR1 is SQVTM and CDR2 is ANQGSEA. V shed 6 bases and J 7 bases; nucleotides not matched to a gene: 6. The CDR3 bases are TGCAGCGTAGGGGACAGGGGGCAGGGTGAAGCTTTCTTT. This encodes CSVGDRGQGEAFF.